One T cell receptor beta chain is described in this entry. CDR1 is MNHEY, CDR2 SVGAGI, per germline. V gave up 2 bases and J gave up 4 bases, with 11 bases separating them. The CDR3 has 14 amino acids. The protocol was immunoSEQ multiplex PCR, while the TCRdb copy is restricted to in-frame clones and leaves out a portion. The sample lists 80,000 or so clones, approximately 78% occurring once. This entry comes from a study of technical replicates of blood from a handful of donors. Sequencing was performed on PBMCs. The rearrangement joins TRBV6-5 to TRBJ2-5; a possible D gene is TRBD1 (5 bases). The TCR originated in a human donor in good health. Some clones in this sample may be carry-over from other donors' samples. DNA for the CDR3: TGTGCCAGCAGTTACAGGTCACAGGTAGAGACCCAGTACTTC. Its translation: CASSYRSQVETQYF.